This T cell receptor (beta chain) came from a study of PD-1 blockade in classical Hodgkin lymphoma. Study-level points and caveats: According to reports, newly diagnosed patients had lower baseline TCR diversity than healthy donors, and relapsed/refractory patients had lower baseline TCR diversity still. Why the repertoires differ is still unclear, perhaps disease activity or prior therapy. The authors excluded patients who started nivolumab under 1 year after ASCT. Diversity similar to that of newly diagnosed patients was seen at baseline in complete responders.

Time point indicated: cycle 4 day 1 (C4D1), after more than five weeks of nivolumab. Every patient experienced relapse after autologous stem cell transplantation, and brentuximab vedotin exposure varied. Magnetic negative selection purified CD4+ T cells from thawed PBMCs. Here immunoSEQ multiplex PCR was the method, and the copy in TCRdb shows in-frame clones only, minus some. The sample has tens of thousands of clones; about 72% are singletons. V was trimmed by 10 bases and J by 3 bases, leaving 16 bases between them. The CDR3 is 13 amino acids. Germline V gene data show CDR1 as LNHDA and CDR2 as SQIVND (reference sequence). Turning to this clone: Its antigen is still unknown.

This chain connects TRBV19 to TRBJ2-7, with a weak D call TRBD2 (5 bases). The sequences come from CD4+ T cells from blood, collected before the fourth cycle of nivolumab. The receptor was derived from a human donor with classical Hodgkin lymphoma. The CDR3 reads CAIPGITHYEQYF. In nucleotides, the CDR3 is TGTGCCATCCCGGGGATCACCCACTACGAGCAGTACTTC. Full variable domain (remainder filled in from reference TRBV19 and TRBJ2-7): DGGITQSPKYLFRKEGQNVTLSCEQNLNHDAMYWYRQDPGQGLRLIYYSQIVNDFQKGDIAEGYSVSREKKESFPLTVTSAQKNPTAFYLCAIPGITHYEQYFGPGTRLTVT.